These 19 T cell receptor beta chains came from one sample sequenced in a study of T cell repertoires in cytomegalovirus infection. A single record per CDR3 protein comes from TCRdb applying MiXCR to the reads. This table has roughly 920,000 distinct CDR3 sequences, around 30% appearing once. No antigen has been assigned to these receptors. Material: cultured CD8+ T cells from PBMCs, obtained from culture after CMV antigen stimulation. All receptors come from a human donor in good health (CMV status not recorded). Some clones in this sample may be carry-over from other donors' samples.

This chain links TRBV20-1 with TRBJ2-5; D may be TRBD1 or TRBD2 (5 bases each). The CDR3 has 16 amino acids. CDR1 DFQATT and CDR2 SNEGSKA come from the germline V gene (reference sequence). Deletions cut 6 bases from V and 4 bases from J, with 24 bases between. CDR3 protein: CSAPTPWGSQVETQYF. The CDR3 DNA sequence: TGCAGTGCCCCCACCCCTTGGGGGTCACAGGTAGAGACCCAGTACTTC.

This clonotype has ten or more counts. The V gene is TRBV6-1, the J gene TRBJ1-1; TRBD1 is a possible D gene (5 bases). CDR1 and CDR2 from the germline V gene are MNHNS and SASEGT. The germline V and J ends were trimmed by 6 bases and 1 base, with 12 bases remaining between them. The CDR3 is made up of 14 amino acids. For the CDR3, the DNA is TGTGCCAGCAGACCCGGGACGGAGAACACTGAAGCTTTCTTT. Translation: CASRPGTENTEAFF.

The chain couples TRBV4-1 to TRBJ1-2; D gene unclear. Trimming stripped 0 bases from V and 5 bases from J, with 7 bases between. CDR1 is MGHRA and CDR2 is YSYEKL in the germline V gene. The CDR3 is made up of 13 amino acids. The DNA for the CDR3 is TGCGCCAGCAGCCAAGATCAGTGGTATGGCTACACCTTC. Translation: CASSQDQWYGYTF.

This clonotype was seen at least ten times. The J gene is TRBJ2-1, the V gene TRBV4-1; 12 bases map to TRBD1. This CDR3 region has 16 residues. Germline assignment: CDR1 MGHRA and CDR2 YSYEKL. After removal of 7 bases from V and 6 bases from J, the junction contained 10 bases not matched to a gene. The DNA of the CDR3 is TGCGCCAGCATGGATTGGGGACAGGGGGCTTTCAATGAGCAGTTCTTC. It specifies CASMDWGQGAFNEQFF.

This clonotype has just a few counts. The J gene is TRBJ2-7, the V gene TRBV12-5; 10 bases match TRBD1. Germline CDR1 and CDR2: LGHNT and FRNRAP. V lost 1 base to trimming and J lost 3 bases; unmatched junction nucleotides: 0. The CDR3 is 14 amino acids. The CDR3 region has the DNA TGTGCTAGTGGTTTGGGGGACAGGGGCTACGAGCAGTACTTC. Its protein is CASGLGDRGYEQYF.

The table lists this clonotype with a few counts. The chain links TRBV12-3 or TRBV12-4 to TRBJ1-2, with D tentatively TRBD1 (6 bases). Trimming removed 7 bases from V and 4 bases from J, with 13 bases in between. This CDR3 is built from 13 residues. DNA for the CDR3: TGTGCCAGCACCCATAACAGGGTCTATGGCTACACCTTC. Encoded protein: CASTHNRVYGYTF.

The rearrangement joins TRBV6-5 to TRBJ2-5; D remains unclear. V lost 6 bases, J lost 2 bases, and 16 bases lay in between. The CDR3 consists of 15 residues. Germline CDR1 and CDR2: MNHEY and SVGAGI. The CDR3 coding sequence is TGTGCCAGCAGATCACCTGAACGGTATCAAGAGACCCAGTACTTC. Amino acids: CASRSPERYQETQYF.

CDR3 bases: TGTGCCAGCAGTGGGGGACAGAGAGCAACTAATGAAAAACTGTTTTTT. It specifies CASSGGQRATNEKLFF. The chain has TRBV12-3 or TRBV12-4 and TRBJ1-4; 7 bases are shared with TRBD1. This CDR3 contains 16 residues. J lost 0 bases, V lost 5 bases, and 6 bases had no gene match.

The sample holds a few counts of this clonotype. The rearrangement uses TRBV11-1 and TRBJ2-5; D call uncertain. V was trimmed by 4 bases and J by 0 bases, leaving 18 bases between them. Germline-derived CDR1 and CDR2 are SGHAT and FQDESV (reference sequence). There are 17 residues in the CDR3. CDR3 region: CASSSSTRSLYQETQYF. As DNA, the CDR3 is TGTGCCAGCAGCTCCTCCACCCGCAGTCTGTACCAAGAGACCCAGTACTTC.

This clonotype was seen more than once but under ten times. The chain links TRBV15 to TRBJ2-1, with 10 bases identical to TRBD2. Germline V lookup: CDR1 LNHNV, CDR2 YYDKDF (reference sequence). After removal of 3 bases from V and 6 bases from J, the junction contained 2 bases not matched to a gene. This CDR3 region has 14 residues. CDR3 in amino acids: CATSSSGGVNEQFF. The CDR3 nucleotides are TGTGCCACCAGCAGCAGCGGGGGGGTCAATGAGCAGTTCTTC. Filled out from reference TRBV15 and TRBJ2-1, the complete variable domain reads DAMVIQNPRYQVTQFGKPVTLSCSQTLNHNVMYWYQQKSSQAPKLLFHYYDKDFNNEADTPDNFQSRRPNTSFCFLDIRSPGLGDTAMYLCATSSSGGVNEQFFGPGTRLTVL.

This clonotype was seen more than once but under ten times. The CDR3 DNA is TGCGCCAGCAGCTACAGGGAAGGAGAGACCCAGTACTTC. Its translation is CASSYREGETQYF. The chain recombines TRBV5-1 with TRBJ2-5; D is perhaps TRBD1 (6 bases). This CDR3 region has 13 residues. Germline V gene data show CDR1 as SGHRS and CDR2 as YFSETQ. With 3 bases removed from V and 4 bases from J, the gap between germline ends came to 10 bases.

This clonotype turned up a few times. The chain uses TRBV7-9 and TRBJ2-1; 9 nucleotides match TRBD1. The V segment lost 4 bases and the J segment 7 bases; nucleotides outside the gene matches: 11. Germline V gives CDR1 SEHNR, CDR2 FQNEAQ (reference sequence). The CDR3 is made up of 16 amino acids. For the CDR3, the DNA is TGTGCCAGCAGCTCCACCGGGACAGGGAATTCGAATGAGCAGTTCTTC. Protein: CASSSTGTGNSNEQFF.

The J gene is TRBJ2-5, the V gene TRBV9; D might be TRBD1 (7 bases). Per germline, CDR1 SGDLS and CDR2 YYNGEE. V dropped 0 bases and J dropped 4 bases, with 13 bases sitting between them. The CDR3 is 15 amino acids. The CDR3, as DNA: TGTGCCAGCAGCGTAGCAGGGGGGCTCGTAGAGACCCAGTACTTC. Protein: CASSVAGGLVETQYF. The full variable domain, with the rest looked up from reference TRBV9 and TRBJ2-5, is DSGVTQTPKHLITATGQRVTLRCSPRSGDLSVYWYQQSLDQGLQFLIQYYNGEERAKGNILERFSAQQFPDLHSELNLSSLELGDSALYFCASSVAGGLVETQYFGPGTRLLVL.

This clonotype showed up just a few times. The chain joins TRBV3-1 to TRBJ1-5, with 7 bases identical to TRBD1. Germline CDR1 is LGHDT and CDR2 is YNNKEL (reference sequence). J gave up 4 bases and V 2 bases, and 11 bases lay outside the gene matches. The CDR3 contains 17 residues. In DNA, the CDR3 is TGTGCCAGCAGCCAACGAACAGGGGCTTCAGTGAATCAGCCCCAGCATTTT. Its translation: CASSQRTGASVNQPQHF.

There are a few counts of this clonotype. The J gene is TRBJ2-1, the V gene TRBV20-1; TRBD2 agrees at 10 bases. The trim removed 1 base at V and 4 bases at J, leaving 22 bases unmatched. The CDR3 totals 21 residues. Looked up from germline, CDR1 is DFQATT and CDR2 is SNEGSKA (reference sequence). In DNA, the CDR3 is TGCAGTGCTAGAGTTCGAAGTCACCCAGGACTAGCGGTCCAGTTTTACAATGAGCAGTTCTTC. This encodes CSARVRSHPGLAVQFYNEQFF.

The CDR3, as DNA: TGTGCCAGCAGCCCCCACCATAACGGGGCCCAGCATTTT. Its translation: CASSPHHNGAQHF. The V gene is TRBV7-6, the J gene TRBJ1-5; D remains ambiguous. Germline V gene sequence: CDR1 SGHVS, CDR2 FNYEAQ. V was trimmed by 5 bases and J by 11 bases, leaving 16 bases between them. CDR3 length equals 13 residues. The full variable domain, completed using reference TRBV7-6 and TRBJ1-5, is GAGVSQSPRYKVTKRGQDVALRCDPISGHVSLYWYRQALGQGPEFLTYFNYEAQQDKSGLPNDRFSAERPEGSISTLTIQRTEQRDSAMYRCASSPHHNGAQHFGDGTRLSIL.

This chain connects TRBV24-1 to TRBJ1-5; 10 bases match TRBD1. The CDR3 totals 18 residues. V dropped 5 bases and J dropped 2; count of bases not matched to a gene: 11. The germline V gene encodes CDR1 KGHDR and CDR2 SFDVKD. The CDR3 here is CATSGETGGGYGNQPQHF. CDR3 in DNA: TGTGCCACCAGTGGTGAGACAGGGGGCGGTTACGGCAATCAGCCCCAGCATTTT.

This clonotype was recorded a few times. The chain joins TRBV5-1 to TRBJ2-7; 7 nucleotides agree with TRBD1. With V trimmed by 4 bases and J by 2 bases, 6 bases remained unmatched. Germline CDR1 reads SGHRS; CDR2 reads YFSETQ. The CDR3 covers 14 residues. CDR3 in amino acids: CASSPWDRAYEQYV. CDR3 DNA sequence: TGCGCCAGCAGCCCTTGGGACAGAGCCTACGAGCAGTACGTC.

V usage is TRBV7-9 and J usage is TRBJ2-1; 12 nucleotides match TRBD2. Germline V gene lookup returns CDR1 SEHNR and CDR2 FQNEAQ (reference sequence). V was clipped by 5 bases and J by 8 bases; unmatched bases: 4. There are 14 residues in the CDR3. CDR3 bases: TGTGCCAGCAGCACTAGCGGGGGGAGCGATGAGCAGTTCTTC. Translating gives CASSTSGGSDEQFF. The full variable domain, its missing parts supplied by reference TRBV7-9 and TRBJ2-1, is DTGVSQNPRHKITKRGQNVTFRCDPISEHNRLYWYRQTLGQGPEFLTYFQNEAQLEKSRLLSDRFSAERPKGSFSTLEIQRTEQGDSAMYLCASSTSGGSDEQFFGPGTRLTVL.